A single sample is the source of the 11 T cell receptor beta chains below, sequenced in a study of T cells in Graves' hyperthyroidism and ophthalmopathy. RNA transcripts served as the template for amplifying TCR beta CDR3 regions. The HTBI primer set was used in a first-round RT-PCR of the TCR CDR3. TCRdb re-derived calls from the multiplex PCR reads in MiXCR, one entry per CDR3 protein. The sample carries approximately 600,000 distinct CDR3 sequences, roughly 15% recorded once. Sequenced material: blood. These receptors originate from a woman under 40 with Graves' hyperthyroidism.

This clonotype was detected a few times. The chain carries TRBV11-1 and TRBJ2-7; D remains unclear. The CDR3 extends over 12 amino acids. The germline V gene has CDR1 SGHAT and CDR2 FQDESV (reference sequence). Trimming took 5 bases from V and 3 from J, leaving 8 bases between them. CDR3 amino acids: CASSRAVYEQYF. Here the CDR3 DNA reads TGTGCCAGCAGCCGGGCGGTCTACGAGCAGTACTTC. Using reference TRBV11-1 and TRBJ2-7 for the parts outside the CDR3, the full variable domain is EAEVAQSPRYKITEKSQAVAFWCDPISGHATLYWYRQILGQGPELLVQFQDESVVDDSQLPKDRFSAERLKGVDSTLKIQPAELGDSAMYLCASSRAVYEQYFGPGTRLTVT.

Points on this clonotype: A much bigger clone sits one base away, suggesting this may be a read error. The chain carries TRBV20-1 and TRBJ2-5; D is unclear. Germline V gene data show CDR1 as DFQATT and CDR2 as SNEGSKA (reference sequence). The CDR3 consists of 11 residues. CDR3 in DNA: TGCAGTGCGTCGACGGAAGAGACCCGGTACTTC. Translating it yields CSASTEETRYF.

This clonotype was recorded many times. The chain couples TRBV6-2 or TRBV6-3 to TRBJ2-7; D possibly uses TRBD1 or TRBD2 (5 bases each). Germline CDR1 and CDR2: MNHEY and SVGEGT. The CDR3 has 15 residues. Deletions cut 6 bases from V and 3 bases from J, with 18 bases between. CDR3 bases: TGTGCCAGCAGAACGGACCGGGACGGGGACTACGAGCAGTACTTC. As protein: CASRTDRDGDYEQYF.

This clonotype appeared many times. This rearrangement joins TRBV24-1 to TRBJ2-7; D is uncertain. Trimming took off 0 bases at V and 1 base at J, with 9 bases between the two ends. Per germline, CDR1 KGHDR and CDR2 SFDVKD. The CDR3 contains 15 residues. CDR3 protein: CATSDLRVGSYEQYF. CDR3 DNA: TGTGCCACCAGTGATTTGCGGGTAGGTTCCTACGAGCAGTACTTC.

The rearrangement joins TRBV7-2 to TRBJ1-2, with D possibly being TRBD1 (5 bases). Per germline, CDR1 SGHTA and CDR2 FQGNSA. The CDR3 consists of 14 residues. V lost 9 bases and J 0 bases, leaving 14 bases between the germline ends. Here the CDR3 reads CASTPGRTNYGYTF. The CDR3 coding sequence is TGTGCCAGTACCCCGGGACGGACTAACTATGGCTACACCTTC.

V usage is TRBV7-8 and J usage is TRBJ2-3; TRBD2 agrees at 13 bases. V was pared by 4 bases and J by 6 bases, with 7 bases of the junction left unmatched. The CDR3 has 16 residues. In germline, CDR1 is SGHVS, CDR2 FQNEAQ. In DNA, the CDR3 is TGTGCCAGCAGCTACGGGACTAGCGGGAATCGGGATACGCAGTATTTT. Amino acids: CASSYGTSGNRDTQYF. Complete variable domain (other parts from reference TRBV7-8 and TRBJ2-3): GAGVSQSPRYKVAKRGQDVALRCDPISGHVSLFWYQQALGQGPEFLTYFQNEAQLDKSGLPSDRFFAERPEGSVSTLKIQRTQQEDSAVYLCASSYGTSGNRDTQYFGPGTRLTVL.

Of note for this clonotype: With a much larger clone just one base away, this may be a read error. This rearrangement joins TRBV28 to TRBJ2-7, with 7 bases that match TRBD1. Germline CDR1 and CDR2: MDHEN and SYDVKM. Trimming removed 6 bases from V and 2 bases from J; junction bases left unmatched: 10. The CDR3 is 15 residues long. As DNA, the CDR3 is TGTGCCAGCAGACCCGGGACAGACCCCCCCTACGAGCAGTACTTC. Translating gives CASRPGTDPPYEQYF.

This clonotype was found many times. This chain connects TRBV7-3 to TRBJ2-1; perhaps D is TRBD1 or TRBD2 (5 bases each). Germline CDR1 reads SGHTA; CDR2 reads FQGTGA. V dropped 1 base and J dropped 5 bases, with 9 bases sitting between them. This CDR3 has 14 residues. CDR3 in amino acids: CASSLRGTDNEQFF. The DNA for the CDR3 is TGTGCCAGCAGCTTAAGAGGGACGGACAATGAGCAGTTCTTC.

This chain connects TRBV9 to TRBJ2-3; D may match TRBD1 or TRBD2 (6 bases each). Trimming took off 4 bases at V and 1 base at J, with 16 bases between the two ends. The germline V gene has CDR1 SGDLS and CDR2 YYNGEE. The CDR3 is 16 residues long. The CDR3 region is CASSMKGGLGTDTQYF. In DNA, the CDR3 is TGTGCCAGCAGCATGAAGGGGGGACTGGGCACAGATACGCAGTATTTT.

This clonotype was detected many times. V gene TRBV11-3 combines with J gene TRBJ2-6; D unresolved. The V and J ends lost 5 bases and 0 bases respectively, with 11 bases between them. The CDR3 runs 16 residues. Germline lookup yields CDR1 SGHNT and CDR2 YENEEA. Here the CDR3 reads CASSPEQISGANVLTF. The CDR3 DNA follows: TGTGCCAGCAGCCCGGAACAGATCTCTGGGGCCAACGTCCTGACTTTC.

This clonotype has at least ten counts. This chain connects TRBV11-2 to TRBJ2-5; D is ambiguous. V was shortened by 2 bases and J by 5 bases, with 9 bases between the two germline ends. CDR1 SGHAT and CDR2 FQNNGV come from the germline V gene. This CDR3 spans 13 amino acids. The CDR3 sequence: CASSLTHWETQYF. The CDR3, as DNA: TGTGCCAGCAGCTTAACTCACTGGGAGACCCAGTACTTC.